The 17 T cell receptor beta chains listed next were all sequenced from one sample in a study of Ad26.COV2.S vaccination and SARS-CoV-2 variants. As for treatment: around 19 received Ad26.COV2.S at low or high dose, single or two shots; several received placebo; per-sample allocation not given. Samples came from day 63 after the first vaccine or placebo injection. Assay used: immunoSEQ multiplex PCR; TCRdb lists only in-frame clones, some missing. The sample lists approximately 350,000 clones; around four fifths were seen once. Sample: peripheral blood, taken in a trial of Ad26.COV2.S vaccine versus placebo. Every receptor here comes from a person between 18 and 65 years old who received the Ad26.COV2.S COVID-19 vaccine or a placebo.

V usage is TRBV7-2 and J usage is TRBJ1-1; D uncertain. This CDR3 is 14 amino acids long. Between the trimmed V and J ends, which lost 1 base and 5 bases, there was a span of 11 bases. Germline V gene lookup returns CDR1 SGHTA and CDR2 FQGNSA. The CDR3 region has the DNA TGTGCCAGCAGCTTAGTCCCCCTCGGGACTGAAGCTTTCTTT. Residues: CASSLVPLGTEAFF.

The chain carries TRBV11-1 and TRBJ2-1, with D uncertain. Germline CDR1 is SGHAT and CDR2 is FQDESV (reference sequence). This CDR3 has 12 residues. Trimming cost V 0 bases and J 10 bases, with 7 bases left between them. CDR3 DNA: TGTGCCAGCAGCTTAGCGCGTAACGAGCAGTTCTTC. Protein sequence: CASSLARNEQFF.

This clone was found once. This rearrangement joins TRBV9 to TRBJ2-1; a weak D match, TRBD2 (6 bases). Germline V gene lookup returns CDR1 SGDLS and CDR2 YYNGEE. The CDR3 extends over 15 amino acids. The V gene lost 0 bases and the J gene lost 6 bases, with 13 bases spanning the gap. In DNA form, the CDR3 reads TGTGCCAGCAGCGTAGATTCTCTAGCGCCCAATGAGCAGTTCTTC. Residues: CASSVDSLAPNEQFF.

The V gene is TRBV7-9, the J gene TRBJ1-1; D gene uncertain. Trimming removed 4 bases at V and 6 bases at J, with 12 bases between. The CDR3 sequence is 13 residues long. The germline V gene has CDR1 SEHNR and CDR2 FQNEAQ (reference sequence). CDR3 sequence reads: CASSSAPDSEAFF. Here the CDR3 DNA reads TGTGCCAGCAGCTCCGCCCCCGATTCTGAAGCTTTCTTT.

The chain uses TRBV19 and TRBJ2-3; the D is unclear. Trimming removed 1 base at V and 4 bases at J, with 6 bases between. This CDR3 has 13 amino acids. Germline V gene data show CDR1 as LNHDA and CDR2 as SQIVND (reference sequence). The CDR3 region is CASSIAVADTQYF. The CDR3 region has the DNA TGTGCCAGTAGTATAGCTGTGGCAGATACGCAGTATTTT. The variable domain in full, with the rest retrieved from reference TRBV19 and TRBJ2-3, is DGGITQSPKYLFRKEGQNVTLSCEQNLNHDAMYWYRQDPGQGLRLIYYSQIVNDFQKGDIAEGYSVSREKKESFPLTVTSAQKNPTAFYLCASSIAVADTQYFGPGTRLTVL.

The chain joins TRBV23-1 to TRBJ2-1; TRBD2 might be the D (5 bases). TRBV23-1 is assigned to the ORF class and has an uncertain function. V was clipped by 8 bases and J by 0 bases, with 17 bases between them. The CDR3 length is 16 residues. This chain's CDR3 is CASGPVPGTSYNEQFF. The CDR3 DNA sequence: TGCGCCAGCGGACCAGTCCCGGGAACCTCCTACAATGAGCAGTTCTTC.

The chain combines TRBV12-3 or TRBV12-4 with TRBJ2-1; D could derive from TRBD1 or TRBD2 (6 bases each). The CDR3 is 12 residues long. The V and J ends lost 8 bases and 7 bases respectively, with 12 bases between them. The DNA of the CDR3 is TGTGCCAGCCAGGGGAGCGGGAATGAGCAGTTCTTC. Its protein product is CASQGSGNEQFF.

The J gene is TRBJ2-1, the V gene TRBV15; 12 nucleotides match TRBD2. Germline trimming cut 4 bases from V and 7 bases from J; bases unmatched to any gene: 8. The germline V gene encodes CDR1 LNHNV and CDR2 YYDKDF (reference sequence). The CDR3 has 16 residues. The CDR3, as DNA: TGTGCCACCAGCACCTGGACTAGCGGGGCGGGTAATGAGCAGTTCTTC. Translated, it gives CATSTWTSGAGNEQFF. The whole variable domain, remainder taken from reference TRBV15 and TRBJ2-1, is DAMVIQNPRYQVTQFGKPVTLSCSQTLNHNVMYWYQQKSSQAPKLLFHYYDKDFNNEADTPDNFQSRRPNTSFCFLDIRSPGLGDTAMYLCATSTWTSGAGNEQFFGPGTRLTVL.

The chain joins TRBV5-1 to TRBJ1-1, with a tentative D call TRBD1 (5 bases). CDR3 length: 13 amino acids. CDR1 is SGHRS and CDR2 is YFSETQ in the germline V gene. With 2 bases removed from V and 6 bases from J, the gap between germline ends came to 11 bases. In DNA form, the CDR3 reads TGCGCCAGCAGCTTATTTGGGGGGGCTGAAGCTTTCTTT. It translates to CASSLFGGAEAFF.

The CDR3: CASSLQAGSGNTIYF. The CDR3 coding sequence is TGTGCCAGCAGCTTACAGGCGGGGTCTGGAAACACCATATATTTT. This rearrangement joins TRBV7-3 to TRBJ1-3; D is unresolved. The CDR3 has 15 residues. V dropped 2 bases and J dropped 1 base, with 9 bases sitting between them. In germline, CDR1 is SGHTA, CDR2 FQGTGA.

The rearrangement joins TRBV29-1 to TRBJ1-2; 8 bases align to TRBD1. The CDR3 spans 13 residues. The germline V gene encodes CDR1 SQVTM and CDR2 ANQGSEA. J gave up 5 bases and V 7 bases, and 9 bases lay outside the gene matches. The CDR3 sequence is CSARGQGGYGYTF. The CDR3 coding sequence is TGCAGCGCCCGAGGACAGGGAGGTTATGGCTACACCTTC.

V usage is TRBV3-1 (or the pseudogene TRBV3-2) and J usage is TRBJ1-2; TRBD1 aligns across 8 bases. The CDR3 is made up of 14 amino acids. Germline V gene data show CDR1 as LGHDT and CDR2 as YNNKEL (reference sequence). V lost 4 bases to trimming and J lost 4 bases; unmatched junction nucleotides: 5. CDR3 nucleotide sequence: TGTGCCAGCAGCCTTGGGGGGACAGGCTATGGCTACACCTTC. This encodes CASSLGGTGYGYTF.

The chain uses TRBV10-3 and TRBJ2-1; D is unclear. Trimming removed 6 bases at V and 9 bases at J, with 15 bases between. The CDR3 totals 13 residues. Germline lookup yields CDR1 ENHRY and CDR2 SYGVKD. For the CDR3, the DNA is TGTGCCATCAGAAGGGCCAAGGACGCTGAGCAGTTCTTC. Residues: CAIRRAKDAEQFF.

The V call is TRBV29-1, the J call TRBJ2-7, with D maybe TRBD1 (5 bases). The CDR3 is 13 amino acids. Germline loops: CDR1 SQVTM, CDR2 ANQGSEA. V was shortened by 3 bases and J by 3 bases, with 12 bases between the two germline ends. The chain's CDR3 is CSVEAGSGYEQYF. The CDR3 nucleotides are TGCAGCGTTGAGGCAGGGTCTGGCTACGAGCAGTACTTC.

The chain recombines TRBV7-3 with TRBJ1-2, with 9 bases identical to TRBD1. The CDR3 has 13 residues. V dropped 5 bases and J dropped 5; count of bases not matched to a gene: 3. Germline CDR1 is SGHTA and CDR2 is FQGTGA. CDR3 in DNA: TGTGCCAGCAGCCAGACAGGGGGATATGGCTACACCTTC. It translates to CASSQTGGYGYTF.

The rearrangement uses TRBV29-1 and TRBJ2-7, with 9 bases fitting TRBD1. V dropped 7 bases and J dropped 6; count of bases not matched to a gene: 13. The germline V gene has CDR1 SQVTM and CDR2 ANQGSEA. This CDR3 has 14 residues. The CDR3 is CSAVPVDRGGEQYF. The CDR3 DNA follows: TGCAGCGCCGTACCTGTTGACAGGGGGGGCGAGCAGTACTTC.

This clone was observed a handful of times. The rearrangement uses TRBV7-8 and TRBJ1-1, with D tentatively TRBD1 (6 bases). CDR1 and CDR2 (germline): SGHVS, FQNEAQ. Trimming pared 10 bases from V and 1 base from J, leaving 19 bases between. This CDR3 has 15 amino acids. The CDR3 nucleotides are TGTGCCACTCTAGGGGGGTTGAGAAGGAACACTGAAGCTTTCTTT. This gives the protein CATLGGLRRNTEAFF.